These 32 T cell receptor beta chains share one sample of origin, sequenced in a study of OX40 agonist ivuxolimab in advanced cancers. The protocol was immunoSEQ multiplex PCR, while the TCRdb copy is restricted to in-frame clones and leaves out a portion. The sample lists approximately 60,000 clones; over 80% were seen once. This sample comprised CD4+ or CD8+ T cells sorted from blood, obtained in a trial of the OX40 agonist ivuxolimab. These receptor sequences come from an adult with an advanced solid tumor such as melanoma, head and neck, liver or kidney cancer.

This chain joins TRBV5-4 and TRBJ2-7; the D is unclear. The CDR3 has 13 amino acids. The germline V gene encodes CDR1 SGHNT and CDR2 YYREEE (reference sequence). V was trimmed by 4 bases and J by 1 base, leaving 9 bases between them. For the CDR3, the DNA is TGTGCCAGCAGCAAAGACTGGTCCTACGAGCAGTACTTC. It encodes CASSKDWSYEQYF.

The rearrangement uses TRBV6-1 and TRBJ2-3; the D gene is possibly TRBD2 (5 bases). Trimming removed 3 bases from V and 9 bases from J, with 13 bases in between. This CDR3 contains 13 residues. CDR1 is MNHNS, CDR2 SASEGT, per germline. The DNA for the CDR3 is TGTGCCAGCAGTGAGATAGAGGGATCCACGCAGTATTTT. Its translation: CASSEIEGSTQYF.

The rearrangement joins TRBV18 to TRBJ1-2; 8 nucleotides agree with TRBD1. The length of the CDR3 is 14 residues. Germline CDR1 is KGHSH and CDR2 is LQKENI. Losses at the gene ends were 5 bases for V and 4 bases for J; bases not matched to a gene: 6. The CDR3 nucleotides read TGTGCCAGCTCAGTCGGGACAGGCCTCTATGGCTACACCTTC. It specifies CASSVGTGLYGYTF.

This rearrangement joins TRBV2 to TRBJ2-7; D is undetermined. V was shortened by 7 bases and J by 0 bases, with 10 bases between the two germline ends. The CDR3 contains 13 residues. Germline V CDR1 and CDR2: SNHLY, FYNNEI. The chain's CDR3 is CASKVISSYEQYF. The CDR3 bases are TGTGCCAGCAAGGTGATTAGCTCCTACGAGCAGTACTTC.

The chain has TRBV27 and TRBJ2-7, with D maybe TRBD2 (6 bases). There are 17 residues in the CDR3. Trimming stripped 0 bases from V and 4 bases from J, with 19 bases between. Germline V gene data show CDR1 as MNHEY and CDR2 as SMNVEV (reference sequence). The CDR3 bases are TGTGCCAGCAGTTTATCCGGAGGGCAGGGATGGGGTTACGAGCAGTACTTC. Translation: CASSLSGGQGWGYEQYF.

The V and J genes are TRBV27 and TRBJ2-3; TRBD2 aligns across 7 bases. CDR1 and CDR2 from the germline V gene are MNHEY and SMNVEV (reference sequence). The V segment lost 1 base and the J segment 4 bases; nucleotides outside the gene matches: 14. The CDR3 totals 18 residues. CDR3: CASSLWGSVGGKSDTQYF. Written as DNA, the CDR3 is TGTGCCAGCAGTTTATGGGGGTCGGTGGGAGGGAAGTCAGATACGCAGTATTTT.

CDR3 coding DNA: TGTGCCAGCAGCTTGGGGGGAAACACCATATATTTT. Its protein product is CASSLGGNTIYF. The genes are TRBV5-8 and TRBJ1-3; D remains ambiguous. The germline gives CDR1 SGHTS, CDR2 YDEGEE. With 0 bases removed from V and 4 bases from J, the gap between germline ends came to 2 bases. The CDR3 totals 12 residues.

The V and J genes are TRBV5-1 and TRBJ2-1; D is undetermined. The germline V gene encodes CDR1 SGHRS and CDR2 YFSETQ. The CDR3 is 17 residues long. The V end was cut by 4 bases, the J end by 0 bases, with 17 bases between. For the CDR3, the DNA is TGCGCCAGCAGCCCGAGGTCCTTAATTAGCTCCTACAATGAGCAGTTCTTC. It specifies CASSPRSLISSYNEQFF.

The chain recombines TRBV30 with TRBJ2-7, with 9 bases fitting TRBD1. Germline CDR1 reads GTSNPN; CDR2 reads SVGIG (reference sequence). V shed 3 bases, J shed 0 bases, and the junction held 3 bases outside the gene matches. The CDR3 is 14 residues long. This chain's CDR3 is CAWRGQGISYEQYF. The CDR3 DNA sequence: TGTGCCTGGAGAGGACAGGGGATCTCCTACGAGCAGTACTTC. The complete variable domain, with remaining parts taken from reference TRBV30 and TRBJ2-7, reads SQTIHQWPATLVQPVGSPLSLECTVEGTSNPNLYWYRQAAGRGLQLLFYSVGIGQISSEVPQNLSASRPQDRQFILSSKKLLLSDSGFYLCAWRGQGISYEQYFGPGTRLTVT.

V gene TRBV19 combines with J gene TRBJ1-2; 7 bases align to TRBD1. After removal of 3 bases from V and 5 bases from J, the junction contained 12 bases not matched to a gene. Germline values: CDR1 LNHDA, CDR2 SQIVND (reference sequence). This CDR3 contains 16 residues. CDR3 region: CASSIPRSGGRYGYTF. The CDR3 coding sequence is TGTGCCAGTAGTATCCCTCGGTCAGGGGGTAGATATGGCTACACCTTC.

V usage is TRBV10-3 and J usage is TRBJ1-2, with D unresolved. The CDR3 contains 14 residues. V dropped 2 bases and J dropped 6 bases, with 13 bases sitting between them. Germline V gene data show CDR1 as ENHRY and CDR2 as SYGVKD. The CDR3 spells CAISEMRTENGYTF. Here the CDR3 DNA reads TGTGCCATCAGTGAGATGAGGACGGAGAATGGCTACACCTTC.

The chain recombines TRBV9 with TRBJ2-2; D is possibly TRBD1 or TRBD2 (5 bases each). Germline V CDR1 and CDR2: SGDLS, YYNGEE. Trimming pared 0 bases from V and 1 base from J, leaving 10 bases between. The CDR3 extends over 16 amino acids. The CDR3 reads CASSVASRVNTGELFF. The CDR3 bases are TGTGCCAGCAGCGTAGCTAGCAGGGTGAACACCGGGGAGCTGTTTTTT. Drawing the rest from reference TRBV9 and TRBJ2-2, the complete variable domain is DSGVTQTPKHLITATGQRVTLRCSPRSGDLSVYWYQQSLDQGLQFLIQYYNGEERAKGNILERFSAQQFPDLHSELNLSSLELGDSALYFCASSVASRVNTGELFFGEGSRLTVL.

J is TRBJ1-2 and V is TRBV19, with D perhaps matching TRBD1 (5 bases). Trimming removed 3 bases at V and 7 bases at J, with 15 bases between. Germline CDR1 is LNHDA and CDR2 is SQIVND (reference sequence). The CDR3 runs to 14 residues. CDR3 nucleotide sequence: TGTGCCAGTAGTATCGGCCAGGGCGGGTTTGGCTACACCTTC. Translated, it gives CASSIGQGGFGYTF.

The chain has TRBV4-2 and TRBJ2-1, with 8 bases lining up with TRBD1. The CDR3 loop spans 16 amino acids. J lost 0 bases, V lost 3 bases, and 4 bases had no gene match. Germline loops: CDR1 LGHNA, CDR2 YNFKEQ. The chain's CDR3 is CASSHPGTGSYNEQFF. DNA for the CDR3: TGTGCCAGCAGCCACCCCGGGACAGGCTCCTACAATGAGCAGTTCTTC.

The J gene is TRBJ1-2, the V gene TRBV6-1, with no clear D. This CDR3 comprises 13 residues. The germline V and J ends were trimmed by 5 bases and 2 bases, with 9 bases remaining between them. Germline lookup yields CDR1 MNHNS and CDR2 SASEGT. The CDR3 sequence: CASSPEGNYGYTF. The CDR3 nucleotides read TGTGCCAGCAGTCCGGAGGGCAACTATGGCTACACCTTC.

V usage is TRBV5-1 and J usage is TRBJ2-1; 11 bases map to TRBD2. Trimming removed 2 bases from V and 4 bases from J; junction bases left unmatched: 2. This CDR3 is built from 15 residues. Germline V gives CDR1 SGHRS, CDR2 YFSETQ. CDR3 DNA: TGCGCCAGCAGCTTACTAGCGGGAGAGTACAATGAGCAGTTCTTC. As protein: CASSLLAGEYNEQFF.

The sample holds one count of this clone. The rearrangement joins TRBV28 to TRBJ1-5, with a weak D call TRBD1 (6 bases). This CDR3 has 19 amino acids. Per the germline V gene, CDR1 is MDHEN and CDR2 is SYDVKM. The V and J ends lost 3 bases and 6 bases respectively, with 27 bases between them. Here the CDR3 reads CASSFRNLWGMGAGQPQHF. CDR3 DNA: TGTGCCAGCAGTTTCCGTAACCTCTGGGGGATGGGGGCCGGTCAGCCCCAGCATTTT.

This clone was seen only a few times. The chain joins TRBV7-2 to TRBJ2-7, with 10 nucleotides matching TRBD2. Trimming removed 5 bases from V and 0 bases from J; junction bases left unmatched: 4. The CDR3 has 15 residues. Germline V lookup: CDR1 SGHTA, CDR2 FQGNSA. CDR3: CASSPSSGSSYEQYF. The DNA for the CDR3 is TGTGCCAGCAGCCCCTCTAGCGGGAGCTCCTACGAGCAGTACTTC.

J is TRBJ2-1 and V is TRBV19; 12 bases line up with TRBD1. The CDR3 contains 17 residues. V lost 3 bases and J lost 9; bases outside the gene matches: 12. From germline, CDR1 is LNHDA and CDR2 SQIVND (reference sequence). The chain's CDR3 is CASSMPTAGTGGGEQFF. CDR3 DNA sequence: TGTGCCAGTAGTATGCCCACTGCCGGGACAGGGGGCGGTGAGCAGTTCTTC.

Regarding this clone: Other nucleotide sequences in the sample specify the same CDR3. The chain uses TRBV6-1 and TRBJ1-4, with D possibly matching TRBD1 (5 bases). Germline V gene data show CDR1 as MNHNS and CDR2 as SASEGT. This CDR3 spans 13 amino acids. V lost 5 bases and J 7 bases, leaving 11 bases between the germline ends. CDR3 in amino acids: CASSLGGGEKLFF. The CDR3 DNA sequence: TGTGCCAGCAGTTTAGGTGGGGGTGAAAAACTGTTTTTT.

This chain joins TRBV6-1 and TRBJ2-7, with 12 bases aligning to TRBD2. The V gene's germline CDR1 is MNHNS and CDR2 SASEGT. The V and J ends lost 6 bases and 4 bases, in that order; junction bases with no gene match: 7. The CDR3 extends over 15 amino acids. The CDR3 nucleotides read TGTGCCAGCAGGCCTAGCGGGAGGGTGGTTTACGAGCAGTACTTC. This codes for CASRPSGRVVYEQYF.

Here the CDR3 reads CASSDGVSGGQETQYF. CDR3 nucleotide sequence: TGTGCCAGCAGTGATGGGGTTAGCGGGGGTCAAGAGACCCAGTACTTC. The chain recombines TRBV6-1 with TRBJ2-5, with 9 bases aligning to TRBD2. Losses at the gene ends were 3 bases for V and 2 bases for J; bases not matched to a gene: 7. Germline CDR1 reads MNHNS; CDR2 reads SASEGT. The CDR3 has 16 amino acids.

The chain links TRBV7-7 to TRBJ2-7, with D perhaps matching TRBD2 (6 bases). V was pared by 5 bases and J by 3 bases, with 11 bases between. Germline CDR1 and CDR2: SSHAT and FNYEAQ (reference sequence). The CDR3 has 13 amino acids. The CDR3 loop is CASSAMGGYEQYF. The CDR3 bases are TGTGCCAGCAGCGCCATGGGGGGCTACGAGCAGTACTTC.

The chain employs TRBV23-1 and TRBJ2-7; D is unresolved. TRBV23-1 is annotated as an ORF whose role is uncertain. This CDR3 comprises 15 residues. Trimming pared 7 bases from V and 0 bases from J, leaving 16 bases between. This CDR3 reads CASTPRTCSSYEQYF. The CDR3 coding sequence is TGCGCCAGCACTCCCAGGACCTGTAGCTCCTACGAGCAGTACTTC.

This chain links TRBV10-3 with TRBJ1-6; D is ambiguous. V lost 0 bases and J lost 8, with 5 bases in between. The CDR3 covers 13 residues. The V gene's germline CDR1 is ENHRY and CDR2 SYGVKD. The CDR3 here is CAISESADSPLHF. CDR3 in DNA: TGTGCCATCAGTGAGTCGGCAGATTCACCCCTCCACTTT.

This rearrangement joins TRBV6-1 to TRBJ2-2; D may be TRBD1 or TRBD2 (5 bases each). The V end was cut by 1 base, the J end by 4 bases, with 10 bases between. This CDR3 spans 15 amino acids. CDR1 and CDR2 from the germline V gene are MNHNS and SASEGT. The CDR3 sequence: CASSEGWGSTGELFF. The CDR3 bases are TGTGCCAGCAGTGAAGGATGGGGGTCCACCGGGGAGCTGTTTTTT.

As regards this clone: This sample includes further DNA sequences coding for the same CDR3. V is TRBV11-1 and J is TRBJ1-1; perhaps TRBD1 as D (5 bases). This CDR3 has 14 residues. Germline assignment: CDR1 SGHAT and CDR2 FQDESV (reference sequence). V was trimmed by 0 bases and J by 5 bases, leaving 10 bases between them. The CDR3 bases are TGTGCCAGCAGCTTAGCTCAGGGTAGGACTGAAGCTTTCTTT. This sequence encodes CASSLAQGRTEAFF.

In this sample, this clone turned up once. For the CDR3, the DNA is TGTGCCAGCAGTGTAGGGACAGGGGGCGCGGGCTATGGCTACACCTTC. This codes for CASSVGTGGAGYGYTF. The chain combines TRBV2 with TRBJ1-2; 12 bases agree with TRBD1. The V and J ends lost 4 bases and 4 bases, in that order; junction bases with no gene match: 7. There are 16 residues in the CDR3. Germline V gene data show CDR1 as SNHLY and CDR2 as FYNNEI.

The CDR3 region has the DNA TGTGCCAGCAGCAAATTTATAGGGGAAGCTAACTATGGCTACACCTTC. Encoded protein: CASSKFIGEANYGYTF. The J gene is TRBJ1-2, the V gene TRBV21-1; TRBD1 reflects the table's D call only, with no check against the DNA. TRBV21-1 constitutes a pseudogene. The CDR3 consists of 16 residues.

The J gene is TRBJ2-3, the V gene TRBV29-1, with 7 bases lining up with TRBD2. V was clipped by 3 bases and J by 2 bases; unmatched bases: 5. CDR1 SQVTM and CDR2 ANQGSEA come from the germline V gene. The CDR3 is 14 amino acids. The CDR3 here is CSVEPSGNTDTQYF. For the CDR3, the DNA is TGCAGCGTTGAGCCTAGCGGAAACACAGATACGCAGTATTTT.

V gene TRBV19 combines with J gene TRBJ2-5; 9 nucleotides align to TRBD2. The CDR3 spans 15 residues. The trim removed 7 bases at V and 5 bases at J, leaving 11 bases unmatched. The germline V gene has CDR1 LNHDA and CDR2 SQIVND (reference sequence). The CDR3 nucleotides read TGTGCCAGTACCCGGGGACTAGCCGTGGGGGAGACCCAGTACTTC. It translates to CASTRGLAVGETQYF.

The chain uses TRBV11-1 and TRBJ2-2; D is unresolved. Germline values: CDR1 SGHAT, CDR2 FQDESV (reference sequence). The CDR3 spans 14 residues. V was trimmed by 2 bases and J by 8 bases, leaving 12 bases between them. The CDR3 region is CASSLSGYRGELFF. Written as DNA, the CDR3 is TGTGCCAGCAGCTTATCAGGTTATCGGGGGGAGCTGTTTTTT. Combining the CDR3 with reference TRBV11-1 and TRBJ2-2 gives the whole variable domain EAEVAQSPRYKITEKSQAVAFWCDPISGHATLYWYRQILGQGPELLVQFQDESVVDDSQLPKDRFSAERLKGVDSTLKIQPAELGDSAMYLCASSLSGYRGELFFGEGSRLTVL.